A selection of T cell receptor beta chains follows, all from one sample in a study of blood T cell repertoires in COVID-19. This table comes from immunoSEQ multiplex PCR, and its TCRdb copy is limited to in-frame clones, with some not included. The repertoire has a few hundred thousand clones, 86% of them found once; the top ten carry about 3.1%. Sequences were obtained from PBMCs or T cells enriched from blood (not recorded which). The receptor set was obtained from a woman aged 45 to 65 in a cohort exposed to, infected with or recovered from COVID-19 (not recorded which). Each CDR3 is given with its conserved first and last residue. D genes are given only for firm matches.

d_call v_call cdr3_aa
. TRBV10-2 CASMERTQYF
TRBD2 TRBV4-3 CASSQDERGGAGELFF
. TRBV29-1 CSASRDSLTGELFF
TRBD1 TRBV29-1 CSVAAGTATDTQYF
TRBD1 TRBV4-2 CASSQEGQGVAYEQYF
. TRBV5-1 CASSLGDGGNTEAFF
. TRBV6-4 CASSLTSTDTQYF
. TRBV5-1 CASRQDPTASHASF
TRBD2 TRBV3-1/TRBV3-2 CASSPTWASGAETQYF
TRBD2 TRBV10-3 CATRAGSSGGAGETQYF
TRBD2 TRBV11-2 CASSPRLAGGLQETQYF
. TRBV28 CASSLSGELRNIQYF
TRBD1 TRBV6-6 CASRPNRDSTYEQYF
TRBD2 TRBV3-1/TRBV3-2 CASSLGELAGWNTGELFF
TRBD1 TRBV29-1 CSVGDRGLGGANVLTF
. TRBV21-1 CASRAGGRSADTQYF
TRBD1 TRBV12-3/TRBV12-4 CASSFGQAQHF
. TRBV29-1 CSVESMRDTQYF
. TRBV3-1/TRBV3-2 CASSHGTGELFF
. TRBV19 CASSIVPGVNQPQHF
. TRBV9 CASSHNARGRGNTGELFF
. TRBV6-5 CASSYSRLDTQYF
. TRBV19 CASSIGSADYEQYF
TRBD1 TRBV27 CASSLEGQGGYGYTF
. TRBV28 CASRSQEPNYGYTF
TRBD1 TRBV6-5 CASAGQPDQPQHF
. TRBV5-5 CASSLPPPSGELFF
. TRBV4-3 CASSHNLAPGHGNTIYF
TRBD1 TRBV6-5 CANPKSRQGYEQYF
. TRBV13 CASMLGSSYNEQFF
. TRBV30 CAWRRQGLADGYTF
. TRBV5-1 CASSRRGGEYGYTF
TRBD1 TRBV27 CASSFLNRDRENIQYF